A selection of T cell receptor beta chains follows, all from one sample in a study of shared clonotypes between healthy human individuals. Data came from immunoSEQ multiplex PCR; TCRdb stores just in-frame clones and leaves some out. The sample shows about 2.2 million clones, 85% to 95% of them seen only once. The sample consisted of naive CD8+ T cells from PBMCs. The source of these receptors is a young man in good health. Some clones in this sample may be carry-over from other donors' samples. Each CDR3 is given with its conserved first and last residue. D genes are given only for firm matches. Clone size is given for some rows only: seen once, a few or many times, or a class if the clone is expanded.

size	V	D	J	CDR3	DNA
NA	TRBV7-3	NA	TRBJ2-3	CASSPRDNRDTQYF	TGTGCCAGCAGCCCCCGGGACAATAGAGATACGCAGTATTTT
NA	TRBV28	NA	TRBJ2-5	CASSPPDRQETQYF	TGTGCCAGCAGTCCCCCGGACAGACAAGAGACCCAGTACTTC
once	TRBV23-1	TRBD1	TRBJ2-7	CASSQSNGTGTYEQYF	TGCGCCAGCAGTCAATCGAATGGGACAGGGACCTACGAGCAGTACTTC
NA	TRBV11-2	NA	TRBJ1-2	CASSPTGDAYGYTF	TGTGCCAGCAGCCCGACGGGGGACGCCTATGGCTACACCTTC
NA	TRBV27	NA	TRBJ1-2	CASSDRYRADYGYTF	TGTGCCAGCAGTGATAGGTACAGAGCGGACTATGGCTACACCTTC
NA	TRBV14	NA	TRBJ1-2	CASSQDPNYGYTF	TGTGCCAGCAGCCAAGATCCTAACTATGGCTACACCTTC
NA	TRBV2	NA	TRBJ2-7	CASSETDYEQYF	TGTGCCAGCAGCGAAACCGACTACGAGCAGTACTTC
NA	TRBV10-1	NA	TRBJ1-1	CASSTDRGRAAEAFF	TGCGCCAGCAGCACCGATAGAGGCAGGGCGGCCGAAGCTTTCTTT
NA	TRBV19	TRBD1	TRBJ1-2	CASSRDRGRDYGYTF	TGTGCCAGTAGTAGGGACAGGGGGCGCGACTATGGCTACACCTTC
NA	TRBV11-2	NA	TRBJ2-5	CASSLGLELEETQYF	TGTGCCAGCAGCTTAGGGCTTGAGTTAGAAGAGACCCAGTACTTC
NA	TRBV6-6	NA	TRBJ1-2	CASTHVPTFYGYTF	TGTGCCAGCACGCACGTTCCCACTTTCTATGGCTACACCTTC
NA	TRBV4-3	NA	TRBJ2-4	CASSQDWAWDIQYF	TGCGCCAGCAGCCAAGATTGGGCCTGGGACATTCAGTACTTC
NA	TRBV19	NA	TRBJ2-5	CASSIPTPGLQGTQYF	TGTGCCAGTAGTATACCCACGCCGGGACTTCAAGGGACCCAGTACTTC
NA	TRBV27	NA	TRBJ2-3	CASSKGLLAPGAQYF	TGTGCCAGCAGCAAAGGTCTGCTAGCCCCTGGCGCGCAGTATTTT
once	TRBV7-9	NA	TRBJ2-7	CASSPRDVRGQYF	TGTGCCAGCAGCCCGAGGGACGTTCGGGGTCAGTACTTC
NA	TRBV5-1	NA	TRBJ2-1	CASSLLSGTSSYNEQFF	TGCGCCAGCAGCCTCCTTAGCGGTACCTCCTCCTACAATGAGCAGTTCTTC
NA	TRBV9	TRBD1	TRBJ2-1	CASSAGNRGNEQFF	TGTGCCAGCAGCGCCGGGAACAGGGGGAATGAGCAGTTCTTC
NA	TRBV29-1	NA	TRBJ2-1	CSVVGLQNEQFF	TGCAGCGTTGTTGGACTCCAAAATGAGCAGTTCTTC
NA	TRBV4-1	NA	TRBJ1-5	CASSQGRGINQPQHF	TGCGCCAGCAGCCAAGGGAGGGGGATCAATCAGCCCCAGCATTTT
NA	TRBV29-1	TRBD1	TRBJ2-7	CSVEERTGHSPSYEQYF	TGCAGCGTTGAAGAACGGACAGGTCACTCCCCCTCCTACGAGCAGTACTTC
NA	TRBV5-6	TRBD1	TRBJ1-2	CASSGDRGDGYTF	TGTGCCAGCAGCGGGGACAGGGGTGATGGCTACACCTTC
NA	TRBV27	NA	TRBJ2-5	CASSLELGRETQYF	TGTGCCAGCAGTTTAGAGCTCGGGCGAGAGACCCAGTACTTC
NA	TRBV29-1	TRBD1	TRBJ1-1	CSVGPQATGSAEAFF	TGCAGCGTTGGCCCACAAGCGACAGGGTCGGCTGAAGCTTTCTTT
once	TRBV28	NA	TRBJ2-7	CASTTSTVAYEQYF	TGTGCCAGCACCACGTCGACAGTTGCCTACGAGCAGTACTTC
NA	TRBV7-2	TRBD2	TRBJ2-5	CASSLDAFGLAETQYF	TGTGCCAGCAGCTTAGATGCTTTCGGACTAGCGGAGACCCAGTACTTC
NA	TRBV7-9	TRBD2	TRBJ2-2	CASSLTSQAGELFF	TGTGCCAGCAGCCTGACTAGCCAGGCCGGGGAGCTGTTTTTT
NA	TRBV4-2	NA	TRBJ1-1	CASSQDFQAYVLNTEAFF	TGTGCCAGCAGCCAGGACTTCCAGGCGTATGTATTGAACACTGAAGCTTTCTTT
NA	TRBV7-8	TRBD1	TRBJ1-2	CASSFPGQGIYGYTF	TGTGCCAGCAGCTTCCCGGGACAGGGGATTTATGGCTACACCTTC
NA	TRBV19	TRBD1	TRBJ2-7	CASSIRGQGYEQYF	TGTGCCAGTAGTATACGGGGACAGGGCTACGAGCAGTACTTC
NA	TRBV9	TRBD1	TRBJ1-2	CASSVATGGYGYTF	TGTGCCAGCAGCGTAGCTACAGGGGGCTATGGCTACACCTTC
NA	TRBV7-6	TRBD1	TRBJ1-4	CASSPNARGQTNEKLFF	TGTGCCAGCAGCCCTAACGCTCGGGGACAGACTAATGAAAAACTGTTTTTT
NA	TRBV28	NA	TRBJ2-5	CAINKPRTETQYF	TGTGCCATAAACAAGCCCCGGACGGAGACCCAGTACTTC
NA	TRBV5-1	NA	TRBJ1-1	CASSWGPWGNTEAFF	TGCGCCAGCAGCTGGGGGCCCTGGGGGAACACTGAAGCTTTCTTT
once	TRBV10-3	NA	TRBJ1-1	CAISDPRDTQKLEAFF	TGTGCCATCAGTGATCCCCGGGACACTCAAAAACTGGAAGCTTTCTTT
NA	TRBV7-2	TRBD2	TRBJ2-7	CASSSRTSGSFHEQYF	TGTGCCAGCAGCTCACGGACTAGCGGGAGTTTTCACGAGCAGTACTTC
NA	TRBV29-1	TRBD2	TRBJ2-1	CSVDRTSGRPTSYNEQFF	TGCAGCGTTGACAGGACTAGCGGGAGGCCGACCTCCTACAATGAGCAGTTCTTC
once	TRBV6-1	NA	TRBJ2-4	CASTRRPIENIQYF	TGTGCCAGCACACGTAGACCCATCGAAAACATTCAGTACTTC
few	TRBV7-9	NA	TRBJ1-1	CASTEGTSNTEAFF	TGTGCCAGCACCGAAGGGACATCAAACACTGAAGCTTTCTTT